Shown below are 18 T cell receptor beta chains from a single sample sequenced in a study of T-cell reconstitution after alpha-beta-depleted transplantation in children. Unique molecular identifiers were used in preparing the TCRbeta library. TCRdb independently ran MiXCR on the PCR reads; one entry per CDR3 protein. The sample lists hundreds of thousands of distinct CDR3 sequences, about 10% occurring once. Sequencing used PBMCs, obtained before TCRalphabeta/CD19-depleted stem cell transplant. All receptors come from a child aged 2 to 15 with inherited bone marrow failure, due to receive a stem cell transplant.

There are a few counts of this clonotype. CDR3 sequence: CASRRGQGNTEAFF. CDR3 coding DNA: TGTGCCAGCAGACGAGGACAGGGGAACACTGAAGCTTTCTTT. The rearrangement uses TRBV12-3 or TRBV12-4 and TRBJ1-1; 8 bases fit TRBD1. The trim removed 6 bases at V and 1 base at J, leaving 4 bases unmatched. The CDR3 contains 14 residues.

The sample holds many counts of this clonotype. The CDR3 sequence: CASSRTSYNYNEQFF. Here the CDR3 DNA reads TGTGCCAGCAGTCGGACTAGCTATAACTACAATGAGCAGTTCTTC. The chain is built from TRBV12-3 or TRBV12-4 and TRBJ2-1; TRBD2 aligns across 8 bases. CDR3 length equals 15 residues. Losses at the gene ends were 5 bases for V and 3 bases for J; bases not matched to a gene: 6.

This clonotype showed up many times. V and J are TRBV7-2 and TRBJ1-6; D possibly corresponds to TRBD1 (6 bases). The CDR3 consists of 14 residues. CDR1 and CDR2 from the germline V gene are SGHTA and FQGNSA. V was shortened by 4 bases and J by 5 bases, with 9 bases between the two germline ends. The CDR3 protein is CASSSGHHNSPLHF. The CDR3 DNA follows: TGTGCCAGCAGCTCGGGACACCATAATTCACCCCTCCACTTT.

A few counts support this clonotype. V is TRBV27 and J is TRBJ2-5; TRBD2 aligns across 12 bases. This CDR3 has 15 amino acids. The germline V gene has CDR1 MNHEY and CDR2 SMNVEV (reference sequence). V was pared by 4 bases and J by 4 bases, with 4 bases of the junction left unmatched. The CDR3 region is CASSSGLAGLETQYF. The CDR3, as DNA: TGTGCCAGCAGTTCCGGACTAGCGGGACTAGAGACCCAGTACTTC.

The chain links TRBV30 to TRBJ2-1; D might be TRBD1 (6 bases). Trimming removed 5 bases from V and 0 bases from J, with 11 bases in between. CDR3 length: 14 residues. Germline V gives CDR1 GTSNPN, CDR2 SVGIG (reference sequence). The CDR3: CAWAWDTSYNEQFF. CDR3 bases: TGTGCCTGGGCTTGGGACACCTCCTACAATGAGCAGTTCTTC.

CDR3 DNA: TGTGCCAGCAGTCCAGGGGCCGGAATCGGCGGGGGAGAGACCCAGTACTTC. It yields the protein CASSPGAGIGGGETQYF. The chain carries TRBV2 and TRBJ2-5, with D tentatively TRBD2 (7 bases). In germline, CDR1 is SNHLY, CDR2 FYNNEI. V lost 5 bases and J lost 4, with 23 bases in between. The CDR3 is 17 residues long.

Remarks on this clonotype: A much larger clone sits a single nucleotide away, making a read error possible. CDR3 nucleotides: TGCAGTGCTTGGACATCCCATATCAATCAGCCCCAGCATTTT. This codes for CSAWTSHINQPQHF. The chain employs TRBV20-1 and TRBJ1-5; D possibly corresponds to TRBD1 (5 bases). The germline CDR1 and CDR2 sequences are DFQATT and SNEGSKA (reference sequence). The CDR3 loop spans 14 amino acids. V was trimmed by 5 bases and J by 3 bases, leaving 14 bases between them.

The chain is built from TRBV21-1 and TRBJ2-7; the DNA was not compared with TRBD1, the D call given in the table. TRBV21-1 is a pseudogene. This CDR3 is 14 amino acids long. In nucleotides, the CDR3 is TGTGCCAGCAGCCACCGGGACGGAACATACGGGCAGTACTTC. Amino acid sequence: CASSHRDGTYGQYF.

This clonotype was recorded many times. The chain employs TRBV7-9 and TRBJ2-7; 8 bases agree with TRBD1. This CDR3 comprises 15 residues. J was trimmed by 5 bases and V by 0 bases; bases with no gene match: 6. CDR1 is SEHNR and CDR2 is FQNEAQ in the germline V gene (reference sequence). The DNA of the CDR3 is TGTGCCAGCAGCTTAGCGCAGGGGGCTATACACGAGCAGTACTTC. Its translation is CASSLAQGAIHEQYF.

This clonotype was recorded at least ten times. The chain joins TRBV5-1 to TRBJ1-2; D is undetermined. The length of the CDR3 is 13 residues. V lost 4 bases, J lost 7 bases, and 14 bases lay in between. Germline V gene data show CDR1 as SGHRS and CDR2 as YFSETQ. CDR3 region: CASSGLFRVGYTF. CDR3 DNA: TGCGCCAGCAGCGGGTTATTCAGAGTTGGCTACACCTTC.

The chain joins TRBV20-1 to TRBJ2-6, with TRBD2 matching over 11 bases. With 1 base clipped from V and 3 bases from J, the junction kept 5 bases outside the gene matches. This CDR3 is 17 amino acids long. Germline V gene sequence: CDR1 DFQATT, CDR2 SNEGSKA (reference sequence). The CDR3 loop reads CSARARLAGNGANVLTF. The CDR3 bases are TGCAGTGCTAGAGCTAGACTAGCGGGAAATGGGGCCAACGTCCTGACTTTC.

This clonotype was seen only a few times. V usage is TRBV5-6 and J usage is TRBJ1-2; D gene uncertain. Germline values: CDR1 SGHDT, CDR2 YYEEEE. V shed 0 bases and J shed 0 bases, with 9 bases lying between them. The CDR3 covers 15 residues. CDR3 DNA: TGTGCCAGCAGCTTGGGCAGGTTAACTAACTATGGCTACACCTTC. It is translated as CASSLGRLTNYGYTF.

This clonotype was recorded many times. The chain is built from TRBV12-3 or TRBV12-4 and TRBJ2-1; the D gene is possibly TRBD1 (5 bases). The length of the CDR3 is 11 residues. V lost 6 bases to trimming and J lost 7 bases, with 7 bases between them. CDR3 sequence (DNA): TGTGCCAGCAGGGGGCGAAATGAGCAGTTCTTC. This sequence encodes CASRGRNEQFF.

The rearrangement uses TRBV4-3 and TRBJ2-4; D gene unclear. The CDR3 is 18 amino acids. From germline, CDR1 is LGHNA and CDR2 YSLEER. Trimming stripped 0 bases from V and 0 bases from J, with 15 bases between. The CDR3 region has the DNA TGCGCCAGCAGCCAAGATTTACCGGCAACGCTAGCCAAAAACATTCAGTACTTC. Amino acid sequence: CASSQDLPATLAKNIQYF.

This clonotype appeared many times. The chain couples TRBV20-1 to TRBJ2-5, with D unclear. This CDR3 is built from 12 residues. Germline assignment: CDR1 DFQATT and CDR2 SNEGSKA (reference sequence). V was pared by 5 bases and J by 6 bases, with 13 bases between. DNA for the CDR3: TGCAGTGCTCGACTTCCTTATAAGACCCAGTACTTC. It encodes CSARLPYKTQYF.

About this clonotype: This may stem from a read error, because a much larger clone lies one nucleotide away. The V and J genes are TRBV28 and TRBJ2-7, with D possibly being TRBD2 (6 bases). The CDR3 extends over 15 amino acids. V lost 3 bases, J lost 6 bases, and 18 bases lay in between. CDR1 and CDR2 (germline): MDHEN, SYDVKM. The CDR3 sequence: CASSFSGEAPVEQYF. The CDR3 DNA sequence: TGTGCCAGCAGTTTTTCGGGGGAGGCCCCTGTCGAGCAGTACTTC.

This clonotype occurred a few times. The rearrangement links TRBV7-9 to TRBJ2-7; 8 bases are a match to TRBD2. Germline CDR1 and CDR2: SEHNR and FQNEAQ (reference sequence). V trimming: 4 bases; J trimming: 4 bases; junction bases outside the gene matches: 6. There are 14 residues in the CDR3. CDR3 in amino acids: CASSSQRGWYEQYF. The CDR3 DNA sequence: TGTGCCAGCAGCTCCCAGCGGGGGTGGTACGAGCAGTACTTC.

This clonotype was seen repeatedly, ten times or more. CDR3 residues: CASSQRNPYEQYF. As DNA, the CDR3 is TGTGCCAGCAGCCAGCGGAACCCCTACGAGCAGTACTTC. The gene calls are TRBV27 and TRBJ2-7, with D tentatively TRBD2 (5 bases). The CDR3 runs 13 residues. Germline CDR1 reads MNHEY; CDR2 reads SMNVEV (reference sequence). V lost 6 bases, J lost 2 bases, and 11 bases lay in between.